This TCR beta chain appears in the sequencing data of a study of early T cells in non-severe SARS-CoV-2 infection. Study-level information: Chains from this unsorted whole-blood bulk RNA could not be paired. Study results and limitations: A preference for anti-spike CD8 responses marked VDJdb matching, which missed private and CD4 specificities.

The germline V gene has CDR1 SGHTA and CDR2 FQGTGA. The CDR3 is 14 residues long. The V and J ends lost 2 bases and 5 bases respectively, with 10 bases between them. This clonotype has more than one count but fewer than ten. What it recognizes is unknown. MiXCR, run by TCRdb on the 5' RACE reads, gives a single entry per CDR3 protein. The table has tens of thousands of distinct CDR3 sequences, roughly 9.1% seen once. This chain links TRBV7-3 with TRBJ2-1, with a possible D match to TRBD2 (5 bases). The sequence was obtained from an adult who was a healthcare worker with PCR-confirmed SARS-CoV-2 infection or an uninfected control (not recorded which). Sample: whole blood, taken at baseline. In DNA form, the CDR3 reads TGTGCCAGCAGCTTATCGAACGGGGACAATGAGCAGTTCTTC. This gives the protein CASSLSNGDNEQFF.